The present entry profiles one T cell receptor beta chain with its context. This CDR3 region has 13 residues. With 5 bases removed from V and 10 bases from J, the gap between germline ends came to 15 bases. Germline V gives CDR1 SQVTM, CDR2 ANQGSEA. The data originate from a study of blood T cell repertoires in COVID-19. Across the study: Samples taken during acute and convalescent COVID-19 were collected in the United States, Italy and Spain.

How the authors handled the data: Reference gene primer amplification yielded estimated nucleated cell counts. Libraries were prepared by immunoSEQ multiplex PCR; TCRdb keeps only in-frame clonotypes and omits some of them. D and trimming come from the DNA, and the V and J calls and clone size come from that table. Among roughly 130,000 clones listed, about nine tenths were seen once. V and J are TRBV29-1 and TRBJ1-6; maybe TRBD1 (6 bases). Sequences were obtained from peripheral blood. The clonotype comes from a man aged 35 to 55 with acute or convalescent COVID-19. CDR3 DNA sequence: TGCAGCGTTCGGACAGTAGAAGGATCACCCCTCCACTTT. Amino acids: CSVRTVEGSPLHF.